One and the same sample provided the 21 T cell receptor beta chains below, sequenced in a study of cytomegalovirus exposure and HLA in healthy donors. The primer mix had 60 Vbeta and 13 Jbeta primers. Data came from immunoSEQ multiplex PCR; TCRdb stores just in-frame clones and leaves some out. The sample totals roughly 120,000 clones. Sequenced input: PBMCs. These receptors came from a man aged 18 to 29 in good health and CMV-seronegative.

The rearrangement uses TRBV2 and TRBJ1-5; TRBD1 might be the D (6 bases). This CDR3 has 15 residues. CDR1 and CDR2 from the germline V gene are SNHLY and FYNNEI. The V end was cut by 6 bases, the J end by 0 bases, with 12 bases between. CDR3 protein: CASSKGGASNQPQHF. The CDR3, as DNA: TGTGCCAGCAGCAAGGGGGGGGCTAGCAATCAGCCCCAGCATTTT.

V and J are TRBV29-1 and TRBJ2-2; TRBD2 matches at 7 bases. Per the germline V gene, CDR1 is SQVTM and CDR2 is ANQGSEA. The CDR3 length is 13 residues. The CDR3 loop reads CSGRLASTGELFF. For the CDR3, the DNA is TGCAGTGGGAGACTAGCCAGCACCGGGGAGCTGTTTTTT.

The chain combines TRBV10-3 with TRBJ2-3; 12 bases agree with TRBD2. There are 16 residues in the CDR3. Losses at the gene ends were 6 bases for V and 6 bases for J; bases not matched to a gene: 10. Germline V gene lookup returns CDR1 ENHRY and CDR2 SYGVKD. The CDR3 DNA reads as TGTGCCATCAGGGACCGACTAGCGGGGGAGCGGGATACGCAGTATTTT. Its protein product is CAIRDRLAGERDTQYF.

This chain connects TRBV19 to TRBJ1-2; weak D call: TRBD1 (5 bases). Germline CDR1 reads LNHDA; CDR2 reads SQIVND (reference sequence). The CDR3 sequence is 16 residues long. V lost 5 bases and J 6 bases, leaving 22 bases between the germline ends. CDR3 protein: CASSPWDSVGPDGYTF. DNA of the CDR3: TGTGCCAGTAGTCCCTGGGACTCCGTCGGCCCTGATGGCTACACCTTC.

As DNA, the CDR3 is TGTGCCATCAGTGAGTTGACTAGCGGGAACTACAATGAGCAGTTCTTC. Translation gives CAISELTSGNYNEQFF. V is TRBV10-3 and J is TRBJ2-1; 11 bases are shared with TRBD2. Germline lookup yields CDR1 ENHRY and CDR2 SYGVKD. V shed 1 base and J 3 bases; nucleotides not matched to a gene: 2. The CDR3 is 16 residues long.

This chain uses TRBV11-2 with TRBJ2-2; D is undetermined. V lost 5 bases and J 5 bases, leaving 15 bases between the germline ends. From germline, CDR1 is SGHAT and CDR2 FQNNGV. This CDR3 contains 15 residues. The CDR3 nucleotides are TGTGCCAGCAGCGCATGGCGACAAAAGACCGGGGAGCTGTTTTTT. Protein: CASSAWRQKTGELFF.

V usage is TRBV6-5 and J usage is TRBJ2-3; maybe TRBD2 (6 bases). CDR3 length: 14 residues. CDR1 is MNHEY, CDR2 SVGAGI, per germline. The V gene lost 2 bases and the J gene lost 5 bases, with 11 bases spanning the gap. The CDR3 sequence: CASSYSRDLDTQYF. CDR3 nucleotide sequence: TGTGCCAGCAGTTACAGTCGGGACTTAGATACGCAGTATTTT.

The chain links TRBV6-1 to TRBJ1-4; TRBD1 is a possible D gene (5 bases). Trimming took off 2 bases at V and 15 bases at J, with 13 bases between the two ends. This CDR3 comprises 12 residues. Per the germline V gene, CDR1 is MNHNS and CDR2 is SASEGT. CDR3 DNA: TGTGCCAGCAGTGAAATCGGCAGGGCAATGTTTTTT. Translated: CASSEIGRAMFF.

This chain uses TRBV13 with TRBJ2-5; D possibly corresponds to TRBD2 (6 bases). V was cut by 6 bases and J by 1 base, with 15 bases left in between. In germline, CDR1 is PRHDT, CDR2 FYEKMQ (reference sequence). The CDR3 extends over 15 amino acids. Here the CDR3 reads CASRGSGVVQETQYF. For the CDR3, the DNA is TGTGCCAGCAGAGGGTCGGGGGTTGTCCAAGAGACCCAGTACTTC.

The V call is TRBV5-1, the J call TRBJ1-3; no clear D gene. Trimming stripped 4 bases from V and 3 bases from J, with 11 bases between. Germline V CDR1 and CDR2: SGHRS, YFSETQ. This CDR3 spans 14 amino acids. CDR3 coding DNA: TGCGCCAGCAGCCCCCGGGTAGGTGGAAACACCATATATTTT. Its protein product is CASSPRVGGNTIYF.

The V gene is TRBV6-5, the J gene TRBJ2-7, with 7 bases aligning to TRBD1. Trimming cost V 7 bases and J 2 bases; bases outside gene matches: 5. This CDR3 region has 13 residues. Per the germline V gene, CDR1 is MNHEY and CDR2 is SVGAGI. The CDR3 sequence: CASKNRGPYEQYF. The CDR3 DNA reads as TGTGCCAGCAAAAACAGGGGCCCCTACGAGCAGTACTTC.

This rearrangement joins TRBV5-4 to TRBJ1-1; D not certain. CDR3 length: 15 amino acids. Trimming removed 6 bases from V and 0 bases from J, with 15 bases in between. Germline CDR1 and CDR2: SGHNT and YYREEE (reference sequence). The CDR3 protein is CASTSGAGVNTEAFF. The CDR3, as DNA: TGTGCCAGCACCTCCGGAGCCGGGGTGAACACTGAAGCTTTCTTT.

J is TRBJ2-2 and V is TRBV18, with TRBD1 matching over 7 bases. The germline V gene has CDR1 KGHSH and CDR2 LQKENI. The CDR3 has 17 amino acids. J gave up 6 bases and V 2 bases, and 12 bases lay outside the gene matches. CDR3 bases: TGTGCCAGCTCACCAACGTCGGGACAGTCGAGCGCCGGGGAGCTGTTTTTT. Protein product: CASSPTSGQSSAGELFF.

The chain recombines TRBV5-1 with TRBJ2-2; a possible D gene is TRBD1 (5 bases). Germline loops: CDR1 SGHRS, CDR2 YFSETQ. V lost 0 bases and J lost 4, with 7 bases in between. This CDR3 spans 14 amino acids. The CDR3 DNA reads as TGCGCCAGCAGCTTGGACAGGCTCACCGGGGAGCTGTTTTTT. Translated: CASSLDRLTGELFF.

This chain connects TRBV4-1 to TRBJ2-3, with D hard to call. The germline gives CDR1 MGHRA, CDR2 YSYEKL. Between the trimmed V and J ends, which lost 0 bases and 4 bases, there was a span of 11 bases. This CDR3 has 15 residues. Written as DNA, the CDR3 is TGCGCCAGCAGCCAAGAAACTTGGGCAGCAGATACGCAGTATTTT. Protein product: CASSQETWAADTQYF.

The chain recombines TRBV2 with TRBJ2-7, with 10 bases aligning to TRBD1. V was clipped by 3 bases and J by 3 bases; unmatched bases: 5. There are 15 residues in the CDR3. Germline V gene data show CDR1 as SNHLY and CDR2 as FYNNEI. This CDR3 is CASSDPRDRGYEQYF. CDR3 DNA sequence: TGTGCCAGCAGTGACCCCCGGGACAGGGGCTACGAGCAGTACTTC.

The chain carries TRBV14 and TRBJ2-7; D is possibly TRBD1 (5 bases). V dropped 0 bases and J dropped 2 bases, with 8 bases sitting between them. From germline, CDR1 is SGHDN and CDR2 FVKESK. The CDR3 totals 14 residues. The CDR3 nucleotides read TGTGCCAGCAGCCAAGACGCAGGGCCCTACGAGCAGTACTTC. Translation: CASSQDAGPYEQYF.

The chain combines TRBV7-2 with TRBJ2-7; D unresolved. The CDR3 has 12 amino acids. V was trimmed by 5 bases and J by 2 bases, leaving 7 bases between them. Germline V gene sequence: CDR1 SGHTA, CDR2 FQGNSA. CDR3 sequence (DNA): TGTGCCAGCAGCCCAATCCCCTACGAGCAGTACTTC. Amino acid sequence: CASSPIPYEQYF.

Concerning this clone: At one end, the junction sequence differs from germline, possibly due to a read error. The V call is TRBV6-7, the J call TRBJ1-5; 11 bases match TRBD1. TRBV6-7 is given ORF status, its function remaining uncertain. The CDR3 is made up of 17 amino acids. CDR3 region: CAEGRGTGGIGNQHQHF. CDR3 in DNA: TGTGCCGAAGGACGCGGGACAGGGGGTATAGGGAATCAGCACCAGCATTTT.

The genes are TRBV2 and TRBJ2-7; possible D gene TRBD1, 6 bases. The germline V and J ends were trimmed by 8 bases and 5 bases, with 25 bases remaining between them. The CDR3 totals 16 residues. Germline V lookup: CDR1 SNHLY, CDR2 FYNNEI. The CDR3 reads CASQGWPSDRFDEQYF. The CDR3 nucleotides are TGTGCCAGCCAGGGGTGGCCCTCGGACAGATTCGACGAGCAGTACTTC.

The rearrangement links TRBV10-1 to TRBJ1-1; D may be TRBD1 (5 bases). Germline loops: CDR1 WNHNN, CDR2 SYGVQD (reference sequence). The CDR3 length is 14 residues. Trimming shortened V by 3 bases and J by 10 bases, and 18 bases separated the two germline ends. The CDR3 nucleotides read TGCGCCAGCAGTGATTCACAGGTGACCACGGGAGCTTTCTTT. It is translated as CASSDSQVTTGAFF.